Reported below is one T cell receptor beta chain. Its antigen is unknown. No much larger clone exists at a distance of one base, and base qualities are not known. The data were taken from a study of blood T cell repertoires in COVID-19 (dated by TCRdb to about 2020). The study in broad terms: Samples covering the acute and convalescent phases of COVID-19 were provided by collaborators in the United States, Italy and Spain. The material from the prospective study consisted of cDNA or gDNA derived from T cells, B-cell-depleted T cells, or PBMCs. The dataset comprised deeply sampled blood TCRbeta repertoires from subjects exposed to, actively infected with, or recovered from COVID-19. The repertoires were made available in a free public database intended to serve as a resource for research on the immune response to SARS-CoV-2. The samples were drawn from the first 160 participants of the ongoing ImmuneRACE study and from some 1,300 subjects provided by 6 global collaborators. Nearly every sample came with metadata listing a de-identified subject ID, COVID-19 status, age in years and sex. HLA class I and class II types, where available, came from metadata supplied by the sample provider rather than from assay-based typing. Beyond this particular receptor, the publication reports: How much clinical and demographic metadata was included differed by source and by participant, and the metadata was provided uncurated.

Counted from cysteine to phenylalanine, this CDR3 has 14 amino acids. Only the CDR3 DNA is retained, 42 bases long and in frame from the first base. The V and J ends are trimmed by 3 bases and 1 base, leaving 10 bases between them. Looking up the germline V gene yields CDR1 SGDLS and CDR2 YYNGEE. TCRbeta CDR3 regions were amplified from genomic DNA by means of the immunoSEQ Assay, a bias-controlled multiplex PCR. As for how the authors treated the data: The number of nucleated cells in each sample was estimated by amplification of reference gene primers within the assay. Sequence reads were collapsed and filtered to measure the absolute abundance of every unique TCRbeta CDR3 rearrangement. For each sample, productive Simpson clonality was calculated as the square root of Simpson's diversity index across productive rearrangements. Entries here come from immuneACCESS through TCRdb and include only in-frame sequences with V and J called. Some clones fail to appear in such tables; in the studies checked, an unresolved V gene covers under half of the shortfall, and the cause of the remainder is unknown. V, J and clone size derive from that table, while D and trimming were established from the DNA sequence. The sample table records approximately 170,000 clones; roughly 80% of these occur just once. The biggest ten clones account for roughly 18% of the sample.

Each collaborating institution followed its own protocols to collect whole blood in K2EDTA tubes. For TCRbeta analysis, collaborators shipped samples as frozen whole blood, isolated PBMCs, or DNA extracted from either of those sample types. The receptor was derived from an elderly woman with acute or convalescent COVID-19. The rearrangement joined TRBV9 to TRBJ1-2; no D gene call is confident. The material sequenced was peripheral blood. The CDR3 protein sequence reads: CASSGRRDNYGYTF. The nucleotides are TGTGCCAGCAGCGGCCGACGGGATAACTATGGCTACACCTTC.